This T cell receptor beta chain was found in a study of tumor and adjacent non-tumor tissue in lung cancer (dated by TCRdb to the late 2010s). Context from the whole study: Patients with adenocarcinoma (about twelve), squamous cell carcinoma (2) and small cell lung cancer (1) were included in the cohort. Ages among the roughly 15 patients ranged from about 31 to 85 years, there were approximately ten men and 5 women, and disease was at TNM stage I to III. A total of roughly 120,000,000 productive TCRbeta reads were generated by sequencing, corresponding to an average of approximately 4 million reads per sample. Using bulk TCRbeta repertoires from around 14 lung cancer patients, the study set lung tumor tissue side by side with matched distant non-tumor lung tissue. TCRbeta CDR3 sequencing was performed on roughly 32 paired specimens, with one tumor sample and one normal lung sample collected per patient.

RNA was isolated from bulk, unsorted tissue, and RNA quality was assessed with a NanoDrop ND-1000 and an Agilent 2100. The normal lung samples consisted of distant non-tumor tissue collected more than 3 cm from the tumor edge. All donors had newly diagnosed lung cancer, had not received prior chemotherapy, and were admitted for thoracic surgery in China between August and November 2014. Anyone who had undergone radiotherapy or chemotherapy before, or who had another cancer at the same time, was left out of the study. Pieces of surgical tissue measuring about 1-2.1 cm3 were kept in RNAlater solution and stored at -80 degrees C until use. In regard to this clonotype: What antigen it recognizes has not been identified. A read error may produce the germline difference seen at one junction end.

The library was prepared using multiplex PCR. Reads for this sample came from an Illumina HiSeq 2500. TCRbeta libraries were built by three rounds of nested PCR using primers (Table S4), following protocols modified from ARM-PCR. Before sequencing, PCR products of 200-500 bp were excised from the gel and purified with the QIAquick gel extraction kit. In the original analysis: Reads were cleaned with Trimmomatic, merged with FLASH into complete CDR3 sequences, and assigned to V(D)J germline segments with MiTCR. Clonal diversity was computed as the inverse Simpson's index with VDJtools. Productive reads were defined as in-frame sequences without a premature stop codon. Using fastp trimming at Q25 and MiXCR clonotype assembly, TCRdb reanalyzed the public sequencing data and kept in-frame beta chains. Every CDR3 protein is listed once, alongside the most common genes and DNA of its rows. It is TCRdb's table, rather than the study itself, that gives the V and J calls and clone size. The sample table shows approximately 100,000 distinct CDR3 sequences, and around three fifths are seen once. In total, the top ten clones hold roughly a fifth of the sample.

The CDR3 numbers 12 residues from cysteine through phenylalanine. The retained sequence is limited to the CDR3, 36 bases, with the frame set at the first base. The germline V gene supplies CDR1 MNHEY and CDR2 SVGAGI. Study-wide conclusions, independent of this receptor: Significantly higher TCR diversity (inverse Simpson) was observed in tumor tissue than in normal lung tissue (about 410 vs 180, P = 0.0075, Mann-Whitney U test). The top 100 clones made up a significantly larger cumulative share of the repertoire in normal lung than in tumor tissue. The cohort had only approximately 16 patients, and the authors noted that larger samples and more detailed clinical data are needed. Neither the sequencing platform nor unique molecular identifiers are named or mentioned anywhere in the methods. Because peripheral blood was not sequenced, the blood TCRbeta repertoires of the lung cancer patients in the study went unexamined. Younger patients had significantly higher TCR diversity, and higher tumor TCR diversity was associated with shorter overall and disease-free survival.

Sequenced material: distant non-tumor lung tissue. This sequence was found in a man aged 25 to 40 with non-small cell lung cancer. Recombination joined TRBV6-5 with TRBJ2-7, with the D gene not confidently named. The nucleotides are TGTGCTAGCAGTCGGTCAGCCCGCGAGCAGTACTTC. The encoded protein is CASSRSAREQYF.